The 15 T cell receptor beta chains presented below share a single source sample, sequenced in a study of cytomegalovirus exposure and HLA in healthy donors. The PCR used 60 Vbeta and 13 Jbeta primers. The table came from immunoSEQ multiplex PCR; TCRdb's copy has only in-frame clones and leaves some out. The table includes over 150,000 clones, 70% to 90% detected once. Sequenced: PBMCs. The receptors were gathered from a woman aged 25 to 39 in good health and CMV-seropositive.

The sample holds a few counts of this clone. V is TRBV7-2 and J is TRBJ2-7, with 13 bases matching TRBD2. The germline gives CDR1 SGHTA, CDR2 FQGNSA. J lost 5 bases, V lost 3 bases, and 7 bases had no gene match. The CDR3 runs to 16 residues. The chain's CDR3 is CASSFTSGGAQNEQYF. In DNA form, the CDR3 reads TGTGCCAGCAGCTTTACTAGCGGGGGGGCCCAAAACGAGCAGTACTTC.

The J gene is TRBJ2-2, the V gene TRBV5-4; D is unresolved. From germline, CDR1 is SGHNT and CDR2 YYREEE (reference sequence). The length of the CDR3 is 13 residues. V lost 0 bases, J lost 10 bases, and 10 bases lay in between. Written as DNA, the CDR3 is TGTGCCAGCAGCTTGGCGGAAGGAGTGGAGCTGTTTTTT. This sequence encodes CASSLAEGVELFF.

The J gene is TRBJ2-1, the V gene TRBV29-1; D unclear. The CDR3 sequence is 13 residues long. From germline, CDR1 is SQVTM and CDR2 ANQGSEA. The V and J ends lost 4 bases and 3 bases respectively, with 10 bases between them. In DNA, the CDR3 is TGCAGCGTTGGGGCTGACGTCTACAATGAGCAGTTCTTC. This sequence encodes CSVGADVYNEQFF.

V is TRBV9 and J is TRBJ1-4; no firm D call. Trimming took off 2 bases at V and 7 bases at J, with 9 bases between the two ends. CDR3 length: 13 amino acids. Germline V gene lookup returns CDR1 SGDLS and CDR2 YYNGEE. Written as DNA, the CDR3 is TGTGCCAGCAGCGTTCGTACGGGTGAAAAACTGTTTTTT. Protein sequence: CASSVRTGEKLFF.

J is TRBJ2-1 and V is TRBV7-3, with D unclear. V lost 4 bases to trimming and J lost 4 bases, with 14 bases between them. The CDR3 is made up of 15 amino acids. The germline gives CDR1 SGHTA, CDR2 FQGTGA. CDR3: CASSCAVTIYNEQFF. The CDR3 nucleotides read TGTGCCAGCAGCTGCGCAGTAACTATATACAATGAGCAGTTCTTC. Based on the CDR3 plus reference TRBV7-3 and TRBJ2-1, the full variable domain is GAGVSQTPSNKVTEKGKYVELRCDPISGHTALYWYRQSLGQGPEFLIYFQGTGAADDSGLPNDRFFAVRPEGSVSTLKIQRTERGDSAVYLCASSCAVTIYNEQFFGPGTRLTVL.

In this sample, this clone turned up a few times. The chain couples TRBV6-6 to TRBJ1-1, with 9 bases aligning to TRBD1. V lost 2 bases and J lost 2; bases outside the gene matches: 6. The CDR3 sequence is 16 residues long. CDR1 is MNHNY, CDR2 SVGAGI, per germline (reference sequence). The CDR3: CASSYLLGQGNTEAFF. CDR3 in DNA: TGTGCCAGCAGTTACCTGCTGGGACAGGGCAACACTGAAGCTTTCTTT.

V is TRBV27 and J is TRBJ1-6, with TRBD1 matching 7 bases. The CDR3 consists of 16 residues. Germline assignment: CDR1 MNHEY and CDR2 SMNVEV (reference sequence). J was trimmed by 6 bases and V by 3 bases; bases with no gene match: 8. This CDR3 is CASSFLRTGFNSPLHF. In DNA, the CDR3 is TGTGCCAGCAGTTTCCTTCGGACAGGATTTAATTCACCCCTCCACTTT.

V and J are TRBV29-1 and TRBJ2-3; D possibly corresponds to TRBD2 (5 bases). Trimming left V 7 bases short and J 1 base short, with 12 bases between. CDR1 and CDR2 from the germline V gene are SQVTM and ANQGSEA. CDR3 size: 13 residues. CDR3 in amino acids: CSAGRYRTDTQYF. In DNA form, the CDR3 reads TGCAGCGCGGGAAGGTACCGCACAGATACGCAGTATTTT.

J is TRBJ1-2 and V is TRBV15, with TRBD1 identical over 10 bases. The CDR3 totals 20 residues. J gave up 2 bases and V 6 bases, and 21 bases lay outside the gene matches. Germline CDR1 LNHNV, CDR2 YYDKDF (reference sequence). In nucleotides, the CDR3 is TGTGCCACCAGAATGACGAGGGACAGGGGCTTATCACGCAGGAACTATGGCTACACCTTC. This encodes CATRMTRDRGLSRRNYGYTF. Filled out from reference TRBV15 and TRBJ1-2, the complete variable domain reads DAMVIQNPRYQVTQFGKPVTLSCSQTLNHNVMYWYQQKSSQAPKLLFHYYDKDFNNEADTPDNFQSRRPNTSFCFLDIRSPGLGDTAMYLCATRMTRDRGLSRRNYGYTFGSGTRLTVV.

J is TRBJ2-1 and V is TRBV27; 9 bases are shared with TRBD1. The CDR3 runs to 18 residues. Losses at the gene ends were 0 bases for V and 5 bases for J; bases not matched to a gene: 11. Germline V gene sequence: CDR1 MNHEY, CDR2 SMNVEV (reference sequence). The CDR3 is CASSLSPGQGYTDNEQFF. CDR3 coding DNA: TGTGCCAGCAGTTTATCACCGGGACAGGGATATACCGACAATGAGCAGTTCTTC.

The V call is TRBV7-7, the J call TRBJ2-2; TRBD1 aligns across 8 bases. From germline, CDR1 is SSHAT and CDR2 FNYEAQ (reference sequence). The length of the CDR3 is 18 residues. J gave up 2 bases and V 5 bases, and 13 bases lay outside the gene matches. Written as DNA, the CDR3 is TGTGCCAGCAGCCCCGGGAGCGTGGGGACAGGAAACACCGGGGAGCTGTTTTTT. This gives the protein CASSPGSVGTGNTGELFF.

The rearrangement uses TRBV6-1 and TRBJ2-1; possibly TRBD2 for D (5 bases). The V end lost 1 base, the J end lost 3 bases, and 7 bases lay between the germline ends. CDR3 size: 14 residues. CDR1 and CDR2 (germline): MNHNS, SASEGT. CDR3 sequence: CASSEERSYNEQFF. CDR3 nucleotides: TGTGCCAGCAGTGAAGAGCGGAGCTACAATGAGCAGTTCTTC.

This clone was recorded only once. The chain is built from TRBV6-1 and TRBJ2-1; D is uncertain. The germline CDR1 and CDR2 sequences are MNHNS and SASEGT. The CDR3 length is 14 residues. Trimming cost V 1 base and J 7 bases, with 11 bases left between them. CDR3: CASSEVPGSNEQFF. The CDR3 nucleotides read TGTGCCAGCAGTGAAGTGCCAGGATCAAATGAGCAGTTCTTC.

The rearrangement uses TRBV19 and TRBJ1-1; D ambiguous. This CDR3 contains 15 residues. Germline V lookup: CDR1 LNHDA, CDR2 SQIVND (reference sequence). V dropped 1 base and J dropped 1 base, with 10 bases sitting between them. The CDR3 spells CASSIVFRENTEAFF. The CDR3 bases are TGTGCCAGTAGTATAGTATTCCGGGAGAACACTGAAGCTTTCTTT.

This chain uses TRBV7-2 with TRBJ2-2; no firm D call. CDR1 and CDR2 (germline): SGHTA, FQGNSA. The CDR3 loop spans 14 amino acids. Trimming left V 1 base short and J 5 bases short, with 8 bases between. The CDR3 bases are TGTGCCAGCAGCTTAGGGGCATTGACCGGGGAGCTGTTTTTT. It encodes CASSLGALTGELFF.